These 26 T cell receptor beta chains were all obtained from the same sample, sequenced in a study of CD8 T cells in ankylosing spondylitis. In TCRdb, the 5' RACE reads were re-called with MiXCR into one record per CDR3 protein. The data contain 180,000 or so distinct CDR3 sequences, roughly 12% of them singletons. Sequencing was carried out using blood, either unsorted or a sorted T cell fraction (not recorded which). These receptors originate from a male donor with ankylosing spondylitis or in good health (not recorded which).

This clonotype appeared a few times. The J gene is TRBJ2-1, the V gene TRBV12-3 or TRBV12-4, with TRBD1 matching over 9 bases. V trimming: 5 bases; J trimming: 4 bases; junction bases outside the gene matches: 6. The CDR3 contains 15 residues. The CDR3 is CASSTTGGLYNEQFF. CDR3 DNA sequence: TGTGCCAGCAGTACGACAGGGGGGCTATACAATGAGCAGTTCTTC.

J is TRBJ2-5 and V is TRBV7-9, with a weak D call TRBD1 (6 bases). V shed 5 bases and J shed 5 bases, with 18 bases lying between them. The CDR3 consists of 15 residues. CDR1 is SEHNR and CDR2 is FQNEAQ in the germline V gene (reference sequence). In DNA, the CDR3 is TGTGCCAGCAGCCCCCAGGGGCCCAGTGAGGAGACCCAGTACTTC. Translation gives CASSPQGPSEETQYF.

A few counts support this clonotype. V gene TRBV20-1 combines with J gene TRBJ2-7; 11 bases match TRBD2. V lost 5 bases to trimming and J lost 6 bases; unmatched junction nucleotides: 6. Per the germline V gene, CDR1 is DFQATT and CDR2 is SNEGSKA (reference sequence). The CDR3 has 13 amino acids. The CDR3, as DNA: TGCAGTGCTTATAGCGGGAGGGCCATCGAGCAGTACTTC. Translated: CSAYSGRAIEQYF.

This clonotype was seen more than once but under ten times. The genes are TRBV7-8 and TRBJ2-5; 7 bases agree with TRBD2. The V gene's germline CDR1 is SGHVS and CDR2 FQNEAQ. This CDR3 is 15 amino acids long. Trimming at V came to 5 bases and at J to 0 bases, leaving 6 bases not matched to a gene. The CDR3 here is CASSQLLADQETQYF. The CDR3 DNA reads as TGTGCCAGCAGCCAACTTCTAGCGGACCAAGAGACCCAGTACTTC.

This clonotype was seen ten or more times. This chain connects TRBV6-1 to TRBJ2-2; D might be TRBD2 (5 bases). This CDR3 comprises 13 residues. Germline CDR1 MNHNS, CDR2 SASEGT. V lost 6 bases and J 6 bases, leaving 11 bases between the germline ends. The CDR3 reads CASSRGLAGELFF. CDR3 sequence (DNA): TGTGCCAGCAGCCGGGGTTTGGCCGGGGAGCTGTTTTTT.

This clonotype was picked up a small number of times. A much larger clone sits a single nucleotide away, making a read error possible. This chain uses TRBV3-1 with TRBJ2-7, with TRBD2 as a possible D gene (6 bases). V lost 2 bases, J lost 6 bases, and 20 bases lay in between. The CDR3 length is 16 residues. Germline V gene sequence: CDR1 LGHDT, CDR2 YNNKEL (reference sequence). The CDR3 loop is CASSQNPLDGSSEQYF. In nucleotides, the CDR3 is TGTGCCAGCAGCCAAAATCCGTTGGACGGGAGCTCCGAGCAGTACTTC.

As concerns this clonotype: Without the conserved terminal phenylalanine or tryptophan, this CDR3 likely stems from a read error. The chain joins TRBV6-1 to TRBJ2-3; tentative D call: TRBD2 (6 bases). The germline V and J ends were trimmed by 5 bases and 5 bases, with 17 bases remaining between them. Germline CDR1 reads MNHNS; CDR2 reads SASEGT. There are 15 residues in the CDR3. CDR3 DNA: TGTGCCAGCAGTATCGGAGGGCGGGGCGGAGATACGCAGTATTTA. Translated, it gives CASSIGGRGGDTQYL.

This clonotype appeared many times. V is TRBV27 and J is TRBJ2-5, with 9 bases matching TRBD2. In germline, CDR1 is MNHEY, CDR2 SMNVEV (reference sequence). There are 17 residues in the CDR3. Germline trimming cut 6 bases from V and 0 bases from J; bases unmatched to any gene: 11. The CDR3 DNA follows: TGTGCCAGCAGGGGTGACCCGGGACTAGCTCACCAAGAGACCCAGTACTTC. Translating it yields CASRGDPGLAHQETQYF.

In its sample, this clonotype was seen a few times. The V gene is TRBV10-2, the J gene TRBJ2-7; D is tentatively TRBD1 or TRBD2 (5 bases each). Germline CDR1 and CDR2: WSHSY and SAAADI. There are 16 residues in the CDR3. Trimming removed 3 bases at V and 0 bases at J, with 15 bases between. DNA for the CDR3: TGCGCCAGCAGTGACCCTGGGGGTCCAAGCTCCTACGAGCAGTACTTC. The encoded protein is CASSDPGGPSSYEQYF.

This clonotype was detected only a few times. This CDR3 reads CASSRTGVGFRAFF. CDR3 coding DNA: TGTGCCAGCAGTCGAACAGGGGTAGGATTTCGAGCTTTCTTT. V and J are TRBV7-2 and TRBJ1-1; 7 nucleotides align to TRBD1. The germline V gene has CDR1 SGHTA and CDR2 FQGNSA. The CDR3 is 14 residues long. The J segment lost 10 bases and the V segment lost 6 bases, leaving 14 bases of the junction unmatched.

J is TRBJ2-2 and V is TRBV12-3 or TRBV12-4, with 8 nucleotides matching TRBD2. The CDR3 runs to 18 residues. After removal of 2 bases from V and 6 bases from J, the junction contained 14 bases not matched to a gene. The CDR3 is CASSLLGLVDIAAGELFF. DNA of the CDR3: TGTGCCAGCAGTTTACTGGGACTAGTGGATATCGCCGCCGGGGAGCTGTTTTTT.

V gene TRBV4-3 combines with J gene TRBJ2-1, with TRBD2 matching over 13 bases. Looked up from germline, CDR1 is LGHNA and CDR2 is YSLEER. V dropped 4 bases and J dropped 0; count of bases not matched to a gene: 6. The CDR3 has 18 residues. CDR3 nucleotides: TGCGCCAGCAGCCGTACTAGCGGGGGGGTAGGCTCCTACAATGAGCAGTTCTTC. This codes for CASSRTSGGVGSYNEQFF.

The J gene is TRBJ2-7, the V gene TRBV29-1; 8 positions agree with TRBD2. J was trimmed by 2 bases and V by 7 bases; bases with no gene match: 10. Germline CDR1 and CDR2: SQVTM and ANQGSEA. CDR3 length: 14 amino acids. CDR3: CSGGGSGNTYEQYF. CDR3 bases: TGCAGCGGTGGGGGTAGCGGGAACACCTACGAGCAGTACTTC.

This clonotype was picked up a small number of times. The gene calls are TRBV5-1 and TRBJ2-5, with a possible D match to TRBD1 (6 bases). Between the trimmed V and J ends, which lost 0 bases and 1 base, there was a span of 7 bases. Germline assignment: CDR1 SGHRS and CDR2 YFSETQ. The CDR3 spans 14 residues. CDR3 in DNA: TGCGCCAGCAGCTTGGGGGACACCCAAGAGACCCAGTACTTC. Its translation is CASSLGDTQETQYF.

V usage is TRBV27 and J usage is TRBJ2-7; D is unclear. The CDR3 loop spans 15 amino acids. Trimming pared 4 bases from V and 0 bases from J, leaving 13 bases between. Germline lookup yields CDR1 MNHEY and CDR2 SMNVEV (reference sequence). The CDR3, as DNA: TGTGCCAGCAGTTCTGGCGGCTCGAGCTCCTACGAGCAGTACTTC. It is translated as CASSSGGSSSYEQYF.

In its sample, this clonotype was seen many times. This CDR3 is CASSTGTSTHEQYF. CDR3 bases: TGTGCCAGCAGTACCGGGACTAGCACCCACGAGCAGTACTTC. V gene TRBV12-3 or TRBV12-4 combines with J gene TRBJ2-7; 9 nucleotides line up with TRBD2. The CDR3 totals 14 residues. The junction had 7 bases not matched to a gene; V was cut back by 5 bases and J by 5 bases.

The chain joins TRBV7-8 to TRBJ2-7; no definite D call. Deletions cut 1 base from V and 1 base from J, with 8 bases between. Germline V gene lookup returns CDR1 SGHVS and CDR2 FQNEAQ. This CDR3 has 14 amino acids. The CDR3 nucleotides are TGTGCCAGCAGCTTAGTTGTCTTATCCTACGAGCAGTACTTC. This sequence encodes CASSLVVLSYEQYF.

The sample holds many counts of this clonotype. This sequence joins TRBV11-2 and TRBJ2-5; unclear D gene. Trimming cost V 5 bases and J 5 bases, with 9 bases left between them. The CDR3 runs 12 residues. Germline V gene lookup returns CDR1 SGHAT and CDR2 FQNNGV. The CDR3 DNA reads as TGTGCCAGCAGCGTCCAGTGGGAGACCCAGTACTTC. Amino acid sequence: CASSVQWETQYF.

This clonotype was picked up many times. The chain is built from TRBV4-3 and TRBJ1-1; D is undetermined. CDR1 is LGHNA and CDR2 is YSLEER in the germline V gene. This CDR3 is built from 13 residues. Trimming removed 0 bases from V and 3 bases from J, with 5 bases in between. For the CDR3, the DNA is TGCGCCAGCAGCCAAGATCAGCACACTGAAGCTTTCTTT. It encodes CASSQDQHTEAFF.

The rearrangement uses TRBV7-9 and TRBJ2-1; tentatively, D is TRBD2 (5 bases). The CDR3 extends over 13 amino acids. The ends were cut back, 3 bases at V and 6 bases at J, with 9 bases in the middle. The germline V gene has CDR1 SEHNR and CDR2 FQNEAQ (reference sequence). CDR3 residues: CASSLSLANEQFF. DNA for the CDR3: TGTGCCAGCAGCTTGTCGCTAGCCAATGAGCAGTTCTTC. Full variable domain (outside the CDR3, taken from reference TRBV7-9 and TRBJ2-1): DTGVSQNPRHKITKRGQNVTFRCDPISEHNRLYWYRQTLGQGPEFLTYFQNEAQLEKSRLLSDRFSAERPKGSFSTLEIQRTEQGDSAMYLCASSLSLANEQFFGPGTRLTVL.

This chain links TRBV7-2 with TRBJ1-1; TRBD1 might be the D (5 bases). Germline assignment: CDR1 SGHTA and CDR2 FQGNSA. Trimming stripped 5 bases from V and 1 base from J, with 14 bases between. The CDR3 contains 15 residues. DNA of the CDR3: TGTGCCAGCAGCCCAGCCCCCAGGGAGAACACTGAAGCTTTCTTT. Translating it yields CASSPAPRENTEAFF.

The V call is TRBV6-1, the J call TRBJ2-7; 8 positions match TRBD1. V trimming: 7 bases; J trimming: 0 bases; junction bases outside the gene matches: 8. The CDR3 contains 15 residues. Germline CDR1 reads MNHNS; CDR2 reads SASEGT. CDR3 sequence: CASTPGQVHSYEQYF. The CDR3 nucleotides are TGTGCCAGCACCCCGGGACAGGTACACTCCTACGAGCAGTACTTC.

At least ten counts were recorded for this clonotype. The CDR3: CASRQPNYGYTF. The CDR3 DNA sequence: TGTGCCAGCAGACAGCCTAACTATGGCTACACCTTC. The chain uses TRBV28 and TRBJ1-2, with unresolved D. Germline V lookup: CDR1 MDHEN, CDR2 SYDVKM. Trimming cost V 6 bases and J 0 bases, with 5 bases left between them. The CDR3 is 12 residues long.

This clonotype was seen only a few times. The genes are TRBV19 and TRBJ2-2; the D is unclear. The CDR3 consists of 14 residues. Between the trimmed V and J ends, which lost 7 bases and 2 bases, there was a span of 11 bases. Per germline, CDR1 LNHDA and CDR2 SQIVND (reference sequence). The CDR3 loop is CASKGQVNTGELFF. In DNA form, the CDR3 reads TGTGCCAGTAAGGGTCAGGTCAACACCGGGGAGCTGTTTTTT.

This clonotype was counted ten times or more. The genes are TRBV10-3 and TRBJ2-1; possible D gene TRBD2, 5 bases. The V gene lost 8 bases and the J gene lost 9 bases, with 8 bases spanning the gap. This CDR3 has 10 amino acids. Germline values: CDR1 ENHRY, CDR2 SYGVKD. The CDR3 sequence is CAIPDFEQFF. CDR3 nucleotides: TGTGCCATCCCGGACTTTGAGCAGTTCTTC.

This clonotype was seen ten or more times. The CDR3 sequence: CASSLWTGPTDTQYF. DNA of the CDR3: TGTGCCAGCAGTTTGTGGACAGGGCCCACAGATACGCAGTATTTT. The chain is built from TRBV27 and TRBJ2-3, with 8 bases that match TRBD1. The germline V gene encodes CDR1 MNHEY and CDR2 SMNVEV (reference sequence). V shed 3 bases, J shed 2 bases, and the junction held 4 bases outside the gene matches. CDR3 size: 15 residues.